The 30 T cell receptor beta chains below all came from one sample that was sequenced in a study of cytomegalovirus exposure and HLA in healthy donors. 13 Jbeta primers and 60 Vbeta primers were used for the PCR. Libraries were prepared by immunoSEQ multiplex PCR; TCRdb keeps only in-frame clonotypes and omits some of them. The sample totals roughly 120,000 clones. Sequencing used PBMCs. These TCRs come from a man younger than 35 in good health and CMV-seronegative.

CDR3 in amino acids: CASSQDHRTGKGTDTQYF. In DNA, the CDR3 is TGTGCCAGCAGCCAGGACCACCGGACGGGGAAGGGCACAGATACGCAGTATTTT. The J gene is TRBJ2-3, the V gene TRBV5-4, with D possibly TRBD2 on 5 matching bases. Germline CDR1 is SGHNT and CDR2 is YYREEE (reference sequence). This CDR3 is built from 18 residues. V shed 4 bases and J shed 1 base, with 22 bases lying between them.

As regards this clone: The sample contains more than one DNA sequence encoding this CDR3. The chain carries TRBV6-1 and TRBJ1-5; 11 nucleotides align to TRBD1. The CDR3 length is 16 residues. CDR1 and CDR2 from the germline V gene are MNHNS and SASEGT. With 3 bases clipped from V and 6 bases from J, the junction kept 7 bases outside the gene matches. DNA of the CDR3: TGTGCCAGCAGTGACGCTTCCGGGACAGGGGGTCAGCCCCAGCATTTT. This sequence encodes CASSDASGTGGQPQHF.

The V and J genes are TRBV28 and TRBJ1-1; D may be TRBD1 (5 bases). V shed 6 bases and J shed 3 bases, with 5 bases lying between them. CDR1 and CDR2 from the germline V gene are MDHEN and SYDVKM. CDR3 length: 11 residues. The CDR3 sequence: CASRGHTEAFF. The CDR3 nucleotides read TGTGCCAGCAGGGGGCACACTGAAGCTTTCTTT.

This sequence joins TRBV19 and TRBJ1-5; D is possibly TRBD1 (6 bases). V was pared by 5 bases and J by 3 bases, with 11 bases between. There are 14 residues in the CDR3. Germline V gene lookup returns CDR1 LNHDA and CDR2 SQIVND (reference sequence). The CDR3 sequence is CASSARDTNQPQHF. In DNA form, the CDR3 reads TGTGCCAGTAGTGCCCGGGACACCAATCAGCCCCAGCATTTT.

The genes are TRBV2 and TRBJ2-7; TRBD2 is a possible D gene (5 bases). The V and J ends lost 10 bases and 0 bases respectively, with 13 bases between them. CDR3 length: 13 residues. Looked up from germline, CDR1 is SNHLY and CDR2 is FYNNEI. The CDR3: CANAGKSSYEQYF. The CDR3 coding sequence is TGTGCCAACGCGGGTAAAAGCTCCTACGAGCAGTACTTC.

The V gene is TRBV19, the J gene TRBJ1-5, with D maybe TRBD1 (6 bases). The CDR3 loop spans 15 amino acids. Trimming removed 7 bases from V and 1 base from J, with 14 bases in between. Germline V CDR1 and CDR2: LNHDA, SQIVND (reference sequence). CDR3 coding DNA: TGTGCCAGTACCATGGGCAGGGGAAGCAATCAGCCCCAGCATTTT. Protein product: CASTMGRGSNQPQHF. The variable domain in full, completed from reference TRBV19 and TRBJ1-5, reads DGGITQSPKYLFRKEGQNVTLSCEQNLNHDAMYWYRQDPGQGLRLIYYSQIVNDFQKGDIAEGYSVSREKKESFPLTVTSAQKNPTAFYLCASTMGRGSNQPQHFGDGTRLSIL.

The chain is built from TRBV11-3 and TRBJ1-2; D call uncertain. Germline V gene data show CDR1 as SGHNT and CDR2 as YENEEA. CDR3 length: 13 residues. V lost 1 base and J lost 6, with 9 bases in between. The CDR3 is CASSLGFRDGYTF. In DNA form, the CDR3 reads TGTGCCAGCAGCTTAGGATTCCGGGATGGCTACACCTTC.

The chain combines TRBV7-2 with TRBJ1-1; D not certain. Looked up from germline, CDR1 is SGHTA and CDR2 is FQGNSA. The CDR3 covers 16 residues. V dropped 4 bases and J dropped 3 bases, with 18 bases sitting between them. This CDR3 is CASSWTGIDRDTEAFF. As DNA, the CDR3 is TGTGCCAGCAGCTGGACGGGGATTGACCGAGACACTGAAGCTTTCTTT.

The chain joins TRBV2 to TRBJ1-1, with D uncertain. V shed 6 bases and J shed 7 bases, with 12 bases lying between them. The CDR3 extends over 12 amino acids. The germline gives CDR1 SNHLY, CDR2 FYNNEI. CDR3 DNA: TGTGCCAGCAGCCCAGATGCTTTTGAAGCTTTCTTT. It translates to CASSPDAFEAFF.

This sequence joins TRBV30 and TRBJ2-5, with D possibly matching TRBD2 (5 bases). The J call is uncertain, as TRBJ2-7 better fits the DNA end. Germline V lookup: CDR1 GTSNPN, CDR2 SVGIG (reference sequence). CDR3 length equals 13 residues. CDR3 amino acids: CAWSDQGSYEQYF. CDR3 nucleotide sequence: TGTGCCTGGAGTGATCAAGGGAGCTACGAGCAGTACTTC.

The rearrangement uses TRBV28 and TRBJ1-5; 10 bases are shared with TRBD1. The CDR3 length is 16 residues. CDR1 and CDR2 (germline): MDHEN, SYDVKM. The J segment lost 5 bases and the V segment lost 4 bases, leaving 8 bases of the junction unmatched. The CDR3 protein is CASSSHGTGVDQPQHF. DNA of the CDR3: TGTGCCAGCAGTTCACACGGGACAGGGGTCGATCAGCCCCAGCATTTT.

V is TRBV21-1 and J is TRBJ2-2; the table calls TRBD2, which could not be checked here. TRBV21-1 is noted as a pseudogene. This CDR3 is built from 15 residues. The DNA of the CDR3 is TGTGCCAGCAGCAAACTAGCGGGAGGCACCGGGGAGCTGTTTTTT. Amino acids: CASSKLAGGTGELFF.

The rearrangement joins TRBV19 to TRBJ2-2; possibly TRBD2 for D (6 bases). The CDR3 length is 15 residues. Germline CDR1 LNHDA, CDR2 SQIVND (reference sequence). V was shortened by 3 bases and J by 5 bases, with 13 bases between the two germline ends. Here the CDR3 reads CASSIRTIGTGELFF. CDR3 coding DNA: TGTGCCAGTAGTATTCGGACTATTGGAACCGGGGAGCTGTTTTTT.

The V call is TRBV29-1, the J call TRBJ2-3, with D possibly matching TRBD2 (5 bases). Trimming took off 6 bases at V and 8 bases at J, with 9 bases between the two ends. The germline V gene encodes CDR1 SQVTM and CDR2 ANQGSEA. CDR3 size: 10 residues. The CDR3 nucleotides are TGCAGCGTACGAGGGAGTACGCAGTATTTT. This encodes CSVRGSTQYF.

The chain carries TRBV18 and TRBJ2-1; 8 bases line up with TRBD1. The CDR3 is 16 amino acids. Germline loops: CDR1 KGHSH, CDR2 LQKENI. V was pared by 3 bases and J by 6 bases, with 10 bases of the junction left unmatched. This chain's CDR3 is CASSPFGQGLSNEQFF. Written as DNA, the CDR3 is TGTGCCAGCTCACCGTTCGGACAGGGCCTAAGCAATGAGCAGTTCTTC.

The rearrangement links TRBV9 to TRBJ1-1, with TRBD1 matching over 7 bases. Germline-derived CDR1 and CDR2 are SGDLS and YYNGEE. The trim removed 5 bases at V and 2 bases at J, leaving 12 bases unmatched. CDR3 length equals 16 residues. The CDR3 region has the DNA TGTGCCAGCAGAGGAGAATCGGGACAGAGCAACACTGAAGCTTTCTTT. Translating it yields CASRGESGQSNTEAFF.

This chain joins TRBV30 and TRBJ2-1; TRBD1 matches 11 bases. The germline CDR1 and CDR2 sequences are GTSNPN and SVGIG (reference sequence). Losses at the gene ends were 1 base for V and 9 bases for J; bases not matched to a gene: 11. This CDR3 is built from 16 residues. CDR3 nucleotides: TGTGCCTGGAGTGAACCGGACAGGGGGCGCCGGGGTGAGCAGTTCTTC. Its translation: CAWSEPDRGRRGEQFF. The whole variable domain, filled in from reference TRBV30 and TRBJ2-1, reads SQTIHQWPATLVQPVGSPLSLECTVEGTSNPNLYWYRQAAGRGLQLLFYSVGIGQISSEVPQNLSASRPQDRQFILSSKKLLLSDSGFYLCAWSEPDRGRRGEQFFGPGTRLTVL.

The rearrangement links TRBV18 to TRBJ2-7; TRBD1 agrees at 7 bases. The V and J ends lost 3 bases and 6 bases, in that order; junction bases with no gene match: 11. Germline V gives CDR1 KGHSH, CDR2 LQKENI. This CDR3 spans 15 amino acids. CDR3 DNA: TGTGCCAGCTCACCCAACCCGGGACAGTCGGGCGAGCAGTACTTC. It translates to CASSPNPGQSGEQYF.

The chain combines TRBV19 with TRBJ1-1; D might be TRBD1 (5 bases). V lost 3 bases and J 0 bases, leaving 17 bases between the germline ends. The CDR3 loop spans 17 amino acids. The germline gives CDR1 LNHDA, CDR2 SQIVND (reference sequence). The CDR3 sequence is CASSISTGIFMNTEAFF. In DNA, the CDR3 is TGTGCCAGTAGTATCTCAACAGGCATATTCATGAACACTGAAGCTTTCTTT.

V gene TRBV5-4 combines with J gene TRBJ1-1, with 7 bases that match TRBD1. Germline V gives CDR1 SGHNT, CDR2 YYREEE (reference sequence). V lost 9 bases to trimming and J lost 1 base; unmatched junction nucleotides: 6. The length of the CDR3 is 13 residues. CDR3 nucleotides: TGTGCCACCAGGGGGGAGGGGAACACTGAAGCTTTCTTT. As protein: CATRGEGNTEAFF.

The rearrangement uses TRBV10-1 and TRBJ2-7; 8 positions match TRBD1. The trim removed 6 bases at V and 2 bases at J, leaving 3 bases unmatched. Germline V CDR1 and CDR2: WNHNN, SYGVQD (reference sequence). The CDR3 contains 13 residues. CDR3 protein: CASSQDRAYEQYF. CDR3 in DNA: TGCGCCAGCAGCCAGGACAGGGCCTACGAGCAGTACTTC.

The chain employs TRBV4-2 and TRBJ1-3, with no clear D. Germline V gene lookup returns CDR1 LGHNA and CDR2 YNFKEQ. V was cut by 10 bases and J by 0 bases, with 13 bases left in between. The CDR3 consists of 14 residues. The CDR3 here is CATLAESSGNTIYF. The CDR3, as DNA: TGTGCCACGTTGGCGGAGAGCTCTGGAAACACCATATATTTT.

The rearrangement joins TRBV6-1 to TRBJ1-5, with 7 bases aligning to TRBD1. V was pared by 1 base and J by 3 bases, with 6 bases of the junction left unmatched. The CDR3 contains 16 residues. Germline CDR1 reads MNHNS; CDR2 reads SASEGT. The CDR3 loop reads CASSEVGRGNNQPQHF. The CDR3 DNA sequence: TGTGCCAGCAGTGAAGTGGGCAGGGGGAACAATCAGCCCCAGCATTTT.

This sequence joins TRBV11-2 and TRBJ2-7; D gene unclear. The V gene lost 5 bases and the J gene lost 6 bases, with 11 bases spanning the gap. The CDR3 loop spans 12 amino acids. Germline assignment: CDR1 SGHAT and CDR2 FQNNGV. CDR3 in amino acids: CASSPSSSEQYF. CDR3 nucleotide sequence: TGTGCCAGCAGCCCCAGTTCTTCCGAGCAGTACTTC. The variable domain in full, with the rest retrieved from reference TRBV11-2 and TRBJ2-7, is EAGVAQSPRYKIIEKRQSVAFWCNPISGHATLYWYQQILGQGPKLLIQFQNNGVVDDSQLPKDRFSAERLKGVDSTLKIQPAKLEDSAVYLCASSPSSSEQYFGPGTRLTVT.

The chain recombines TRBV7-6 with TRBJ2-7, with 10 bases identical to TRBD1. Trimming took 1 base from V and 2 from J; bases not matched to a gene: 5. The CDR3 is made up of 16 amino acids. CDR1 and CDR2 (germline): SGHVS, FNYEAQ. The CDR3, as DNA: TGTGCCAGCAGCTTAGTTAAGACAGGGGGCGCCTACGAGCAGTACTTC. This codes for CASSLVKTGGAYEQYF.

V is TRBV30 and J is TRBJ1-1; TRBD1 agrees at 7 bases. This CDR3 spans 13 amino acids. V was pared by 5 bases and J by 0 bases, with 3 bases of the junction left unmatched. Germline CDR1 and CDR2: GTSNPN and SVGIG (reference sequence). CDR3 nucleotide sequence: TGTGCCTGGTCGGGACAGTTGAACACTGAAGCTTTCTTT. Its translation: CAWSGQLNTEAFF.

This chain uses TRBV19 with TRBJ1-4; 8 nucleotides match TRBD1. The V segment lost 6 bases and the J segment 4 bases; nucleotides outside the gene matches: 7. This CDR3 comprises 15 residues. Per germline, CDR1 LNHDA and CDR2 SQIVND (reference sequence). CDR3 DNA: TGTGCCAGTAGCAGAGCTGGGACAGGTAATGAAAAACTGTTTTTT. This gives the protein CASSRAGTGNEKLFF.

The chain combines TRBV4-1 with TRBJ2-1; TRBD2 agrees at 10 bases. Losses at the gene ends were 2 bases for V and 5 bases for J; bases not matched to a gene: 9. This CDR3 region has 17 residues. CDR1 and CDR2 (germline): MGHRA, YSYEKL. The CDR3 DNA sequence: TGCGCCAGCAGCCAAAGCAGCGGGAGGGCTATGGACAATGAGCAGTTCTTC. Its protein is CASSQSSGRAMDNEQFF.

V usage is TRBV30 and J usage is TRBJ1-3, with D uncertain. The CDR3 is made up of 15 amino acids. The germline V and J ends were trimmed by 1 base and 4 bases, with 14 bases remaining between them. CDR1 and CDR2 from the germline V gene are GTSNPN and SVGIG (reference sequence). For the CDR3, the DNA is TGTGCCTGGAGTGCTAGAAGAACGGCGGGAAACACCATATATTTT. Translated: CAWSARRTAGNTIYF.

The chain joins TRBV19 to TRBJ2-2, with D perhaps TRBD2 (5 bases). The CDR3 sequence is 14 residues long. The germline gives CDR1 LNHDA, CDR2 SQIVND (reference sequence). V was cut by 10 bases and J by 2 bases, with 14 bases left in between. CDR3 in DNA: TGTGCCACGCGCGGGCCCATCAACACCGGGGAGCTGTTTTTT. It codes for CATRGPINTGELFF.